The present T cell receptor (beta chain) was sequenced within a study of PD-1 blockade in classical Hodgkin lymphoma. Whole-study findings and limits: What caused the repertoire differences, perhaps disease activity or prior therapy, remains undefined. The study reported lower baseline TCR diversity in newly diagnosed patients than in healthy donors.

Trimming pared 6 bases from V and 5 bases from J, leaving 11 bases between. The CDR3 is 13 residues long. Germline-derived CDR1 and CDR2 are MNHNY and SVGAGI (reference sequence). Stated time point: newly diagnosed, previously untreated cHL patient sample. Investigators turned to newly diagnosed, untreated classical Hodgkin lymphoma PBMCs for comparison. On this clone: No antigen is known for it.

TCRdb's table, derived via immunoSEQ multiplex PCR, lists solely in-frame clones and lacks some. The sample records 15,000 to 20,000 clones, approximately 84% being singletons. This clonotype was obtained from a human donor with classical Hodgkin lymphoma. This sequence joins TRBV6-6 and TRBJ2-1, with a possible D match to TRBD2 (6 bases). Sequenced material: peripheral blood mononuclear cells (PBMCs). CDR3 in DNA: TGTGCCAGCAGCCCGACTAGGCACAATGAGCAGTTCTTC. It yields the protein CASSPTRHNEQFF.